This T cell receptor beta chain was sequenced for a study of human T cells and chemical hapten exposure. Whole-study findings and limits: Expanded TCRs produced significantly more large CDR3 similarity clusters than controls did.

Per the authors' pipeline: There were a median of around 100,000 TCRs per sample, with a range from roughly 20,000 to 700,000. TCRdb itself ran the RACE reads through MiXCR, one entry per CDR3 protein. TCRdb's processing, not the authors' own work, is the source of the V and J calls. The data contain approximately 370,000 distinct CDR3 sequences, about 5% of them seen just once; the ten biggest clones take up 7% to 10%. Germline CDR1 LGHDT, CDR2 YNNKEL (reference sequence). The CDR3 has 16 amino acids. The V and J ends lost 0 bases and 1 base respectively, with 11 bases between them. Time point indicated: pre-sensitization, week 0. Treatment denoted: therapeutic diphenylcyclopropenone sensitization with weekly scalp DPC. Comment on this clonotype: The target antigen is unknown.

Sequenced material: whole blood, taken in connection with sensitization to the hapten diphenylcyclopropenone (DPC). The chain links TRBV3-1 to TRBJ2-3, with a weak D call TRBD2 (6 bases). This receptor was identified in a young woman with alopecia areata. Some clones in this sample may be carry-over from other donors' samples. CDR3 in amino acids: CASSQDWSGGTDTQYF. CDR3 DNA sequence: TGTGCCAGCAGCCAAGATTGGTCGGGGGGCACAGATACGCAGTATTTT.